A selection of T cell receptor beta chains follows, all from one sample in a study of cytomegalovirus exposure and HLA in healthy donors. Sequenced by immunoSEQ multiplex PCR; TCRdb stores in-frame clones only, minus some. The sample records about 160,000 clones, 60% to 85% being singletons. Sequenced material: PBMCs. The receptor source for this set is a man over 45 in good health and CMV-seropositive. Both conserved end residues are part of each CDR3. Each record gives: V gene, CDR3 protein.

TRBV6-4 | CASRANGHPNTEAFF
TRBV2 | CASSEGRTAYQPQHF
TRBV6-5 | CASRPPRGAGGTQYF
TRBV5-1 | CASSVFPGLGETQYF
TRBV2 | CASSEGLAGGGTDTQYF
TRBV11-2 | CASSPRVAGTYEQYF
TRBV20-1 | CSAREETQYF
TRBV19 | CASSIDPSPQGSSEQYF
TRBV27 | CATIGQYEQYF
TRBV6-1 | CASSEDRETQYF
TRBV18 | CASSPSTGSSYEQYF
TRBV6-6 | CASSYQRTGSYEQYF
TRBV18 | CASSPGGPDTGELFF
TRBV6-6 | CASSPGVGVLDF
TRBV30 | CAWSGTEGNQPQHF
TRBV6-1 | CASSERQAKNIQYF
TRBV5-1 | CASSLEVLRGEQYF
TRBV9 | CASSTSGTAGYEQYF